These 22 T cell receptor beta chains originate from one sample sequenced in a study of somatic mutations in cytotoxic T cells in rheumatoid arthritis. Clones were read by immunoSEQ multiplex PCR, and TCRdb kept only the in-frame ones, dropping some. Of roughly 20,000 clones in the sample, about 80% are singletons; the top ten hold 28%. The source material was CD8+ T cells sorted from blood. The receptor source for this set is an adult with rheumatoid arthritis.

CDR3 DNA sequence: TGTGCCAGCAGCTTGGGGGACCACGAGCAGTACTTC. It is translated as CASSLGDHEQYF. The chain uses TRBV11-2 and TRBJ2-7; D tentatively reads TRBD1 or TRBD2 (5 bases each). Germline V gene data show CDR1 as SGHAT and CDR2 as FQNNGV. The CDR3 contains 12 residues. With 3 bases removed from V and 5 bases from J, the gap between germline ends came to 8 bases.

The CDR3 DNA reads as TGTGCCAGCAGTTTATCGGGGCTCACCGGGGAGCTGTTTTTT. This sequence encodes CASSLSGLTGELFF. The chain has TRBV27 and TRBJ2-2; a weak D match, TRBD1 (5 bases). Trimming left V 0 bases short and J 4 bases short, with 6 bases between. Germline lookup yields CDR1 MNHEY and CDR2 SMNVEV (reference sequence). The CDR3 sequence is 14 residues long.

This chain connects TRBV5-1 to TRBJ2-3, with a weak D call TRBD2 (6 bases). Trimming took off 0 bases at V and 2 bases at J, with 10 bases between the two ends. CDR1 and CDR2 (germline): SGHRS, YFSETQ. The CDR3 is made up of 15 amino acids. CDR3 DNA sequence: TGCGCCAGCAGCTTGGTTGGACTATTCACAGATACGCAGTATTTT. It yields the protein CASSLVGLFTDTQYF.

V gene TRBV10-3 combines with J gene TRBJ2-3, with 10 bases matching TRBD2. Germline CDR1 is ENHRY and CDR2 is SYGVKD. V was clipped by 4 bases and J by 2 bases; unmatched bases: 9. This CDR3 is built from 17 residues. The CDR3 DNA is TGTGCCATCAGTGCCCCCTGGACTAGCGGAGCCACAGATACGCAGTATTTT. Residues: CAISAPWTSGATDTQYF.

In nucleotides, the CDR3 is TGCAGCGTTGAAGACGGGAGCTCCTACGAGCAGTACTTC. Its translation is CSVEDGSSYEQYF. The gene calls are TRBV29-1 and TRBJ2-7; a possible D gene is TRBD2 (6 bases). Germline loops: CDR1 SQVTM, CDR2 ANQGSEA. With 0 bases removed from V and 0 bases from J, the gap between germline ends came to 6 bases. The length of the CDR3 is 13 residues.

V and J are TRBV28 and TRBJ2-7, with 7 bases identical to TRBD2. V dropped 11 bases and J dropped 0; count of bases not matched to a gene: 1. CDR1 and CDR2 (germline): MDHEN, SYDVKM. CDR3 size: 11 residues. The CDR3 loop reads CAGGDSYEQYF. CDR3 sequence (DNA): TGTGCCGGGGGGGACTCCTACGAGCAGTACTTC.

The chain uses TRBV7-8 and TRBJ2-7; a possible D gene is TRBD2 (6 bases). CDR3 length equals 13 residues. Between the trimmed V and J ends, which lost 3 bases and 2 bases, there was a span of 8 bases. Germline V gene sequence: CDR1 SGHVS, CDR2 FQNEAQ. CDR3 region: CASSLAGTYEQYF. The CDR3, as DNA: TGTGCCAGCAGCTTGGCGGGAACCTACGAGCAGTACTTC.

This clone was detected only a few times. The chain has TRBV30 and TRBJ2-7; D is ambiguous. Germline-derived CDR1 and CDR2 are GTSNPN and SVGIG (reference sequence). V was cut by 4 bases and J by 3 bases, with 7 bases left in between. The CDR3 has 11 amino acids. The chain's CDR3 is CAWTDIYEQYF. In DNA, the CDR3 is TGTGCCTGGACAGATATCTACGAGCAGTACTTC.

This clone has just a few counts. The chain employs TRBV29-1 and TRBJ1-1; 9 nucleotides align to TRBD1. With V trimmed by 7 bases and J by 11 bases, 11 bases remained unmatched. Germline V gives CDR1 SQVTM, CDR2 ANQGSEA. CDR3 length equals 12 residues. The CDR3 region has the DNA TGCAGCGCATCCCTACAGGGGGCGACGGCTTTCTTT. Translation: CSASLQGATAFF. The full variable domain, rest sourced from reference TRBV29-1 and TRBJ1-1, is SAVISQKPSRDICQRGTSLTIQCQVDSQVTMMFWYRQQPGQSLTLIATANQGSEATYESGFVIDKFPISRPNLTFSTLTVSNMSPEDSSIYLCSASLQGATAFFGQGTRLTVV.

The V and J genes are TRBV29-1 and TRBJ2-1; 15 bases are shared with TRBD2. CDR1 is SQVTM and CDR2 is ANQGSEA in the germline V gene. CDR3 length: 17 amino acids. V gave up 7 bases and J gave up 2 bases; unmatched junction bases: 9. For the CDR3, the DNA is TGCAGCGCTCCCGGGACTAGCGGGGGGATGGCCTACAATGAGCAGTTCTTC. It codes for CSAPGTSGGMAYNEQFF.

This chain links TRBV6-5 with TRBJ2-7; the D gene is possibly TRBD1 (6 bases). Germline CDR1 and CDR2: MNHEY and SVGAGI. V was pared by 3 bases and J by 1 base, with 13 bases between. The CDR3 spans 15 residues. In DNA form, the CDR3 reads TGTGCCAGCAGTTATTTCGGGGACACTTCCTACGAGCAGTACTTC. This codes for CASSYFGDTSYEQYF.

The chain has TRBV28 and TRBJ2-5; D is unclear. The J call is in doubt because the DNA end fits TRBJ2-7 better. The CDR3 extends over 13 amino acids. In germline, CDR1 is MDHEN, CDR2 SYDVKM. The CDR3 sequence: CASSSWGFHEQYF. The DNA for the CDR3 is TGTGCCAGCAGTTCCTGGGGTTTCCACGAGCAGTACTTC.

This clone has a single count. This sequence joins TRBV27 and TRBJ2-3, with a weak D call TRBD2 (7 bases). Germline CDR1 reads MNHEY; CDR2 reads SMNVEV (reference sequence). The CDR3 spans 14 residues. V lost 3 bases and J lost 3, with 10 bases in between. As DNA, the CDR3 is TGTGCCAGCAGTTTCGCGGGGGCAACAGATACGCAGTATTTT. Protein: CASSFAGATDTQYF.

The rearrangement uses TRBV28 and TRBJ2-5; TRBD2 agrees at 7 bases. The germline V gene has CDR1 MDHEN and CDR2 SYDVKM. J gave up 5 bases and V 6 bases, and 3 bases lay outside the gene matches. The CDR3 has 12 amino acids. The CDR3 coding sequence is TGTGCCAGCAGAAGACTAGCCGAGACCCAGTACTTC. It encodes CASRRLAETQYF.

The count of this clone is one. The gene calls are TRBV13 and TRBJ2-3; 7 positions agree with TRBD2. Looked up from germline, CDR1 is PRHDT and CDR2 is FYEKMQ (reference sequence). The V segment lost 1 base and the J segment 4 bases; nucleotides outside the gene matches: 11. The CDR3 loop spans 17 amino acids. The CDR3 loop reads CASSLALAGDKADTQYF. In DNA, the CDR3 is TGTGCCAGCAGCTTAGCCCTGGCGGGAGACAAGGCAGATACGCAGTATTTT.

The chain couples TRBV10-2 to TRBJ2-1; D is ambiguous. Trimming cost V 3 bases and J 3 bases, with 6 bases left between them. There are 13 residues in the CDR3. CDR1 is WSHSY, CDR2 SAAADI, per germline. CDR3 sequence: CASSDGFYNEQFF. DNA for the CDR3: TGCGCCAGCAGTGATGGGTTCTACAATGAGCAGTTCTTC.

This sequence joins TRBV27 and TRBJ1-1; D gene ambiguous. The CDR3 is 13 amino acids. Trimming removed 0 bases at V and 4 bases at J, with 6 bases between. Germline V lookup: CDR1 MNHEY, CDR2 SMNVEV (reference sequence). The CDR3 coding sequence is TGTGCCAGCAGTTTATCAGAGGGCACTGAAGCTTTCTTT. It codes for CASSLSEGTEAFF.

The chain couples TRBV27 to TRBJ1-2; D is possibly TRBD1 (6 bases). Germline CDR1 reads MNHEY; CDR2 reads SMNVEV (reference sequence). V dropped 4 bases and J dropped 4 bases, with 13 bases sitting between them. The CDR3 runs to 14 residues. CDR3 nucleotides: TGTGCCAGCAGTTCGGTCAGGGACATCTATGGCTACACCTTC. This translates into CASSSVRDIYGYTF.

The J gene is TRBJ2-1, the V gene TRBV7-9, with 7 bases lining up with TRBD2. V lost 3 bases to trimming and J lost 4 bases; unmatched junction nucleotides: 3. The CDR3 consists of 14 residues. Germline V lookup: CDR1 SEHNR, CDR2 FQNEAQ (reference sequence). CDR3 nucleotides: TGTGCCAGCAGCTTTCTAGCGGTGTACAATGAGCAGTTCTTC. It specifies CASSFLAVYNEQFF.

This rearrangement joins TRBV2 to TRBJ2-3, with D tentatively TRBD1 (6 bases). Trimming pared 7 bases from V and 9 bases from J, leaving 11 bases between. This CDR3 is 11 amino acids long. Germline CDR1 SNHLY, CDR2 FYNNEI. CDR3 sequence: CASKGTPTQYF. CDR3 nucleotides: TGTGCCAGCAAAGGGACACCAACGCAGTATTTT.

This clone was counted between two and nine times. V gene TRBV13 combines with J gene TRBJ2-7; D remains ambiguous. The CDR3 loop spans 12 amino acids. Germline V gene data show CDR1 as PRHDT and CDR2 as FYEKMQ (reference sequence). Trimming took 0 bases from V and 6 from J, leaving 6 bases between them. CDR3 in amino acids: CASSLGATEQYF. The DNA of the CDR3 is TGTGCCAGCAGCTTAGGGGCGACCGAGCAGTACTTC. Variable domain in full (rest from reference TRBV13 and TRBJ2-7): AAGVIQSPRHLIKEKRETATLKCYPIPRHDTVYWYQQGPGQDPQFLISFYEKMQSDKGSIPDRFSAQQFSDYHSELNMSSLELGDSALYFCASSLGATEQYFGPGTRLTVT.

The V and J genes are TRBV2 and TRBJ2-5, with D tentatively TRBD1 (6 bases). CDR3 length equals 13 residues. Deletions cut 8 bases from V and 0 bases from J, with 10 bases between. Germline V gene sequence: CDR1 SNHLY, CDR2 FYNNEI. DNA for the CDR3: TGTGCCAGCTGGACAGCGTACCAAGAGACCCAGTACTTC. Protein product: CASWTAYQETQYF. Combining the CDR3 with reference TRBV2 and TRBJ2-5 gives the whole variable domain EPEVTQTPSHQVTQMGQEVILRCVPISNHLYFYWYRQILGQKVEFLVSFYNNEISEKSEIFDDQFSVERPDGSNFTLKIRSTKLEDSAMYFCASWTAYQETQYFGPGTRLLVL.